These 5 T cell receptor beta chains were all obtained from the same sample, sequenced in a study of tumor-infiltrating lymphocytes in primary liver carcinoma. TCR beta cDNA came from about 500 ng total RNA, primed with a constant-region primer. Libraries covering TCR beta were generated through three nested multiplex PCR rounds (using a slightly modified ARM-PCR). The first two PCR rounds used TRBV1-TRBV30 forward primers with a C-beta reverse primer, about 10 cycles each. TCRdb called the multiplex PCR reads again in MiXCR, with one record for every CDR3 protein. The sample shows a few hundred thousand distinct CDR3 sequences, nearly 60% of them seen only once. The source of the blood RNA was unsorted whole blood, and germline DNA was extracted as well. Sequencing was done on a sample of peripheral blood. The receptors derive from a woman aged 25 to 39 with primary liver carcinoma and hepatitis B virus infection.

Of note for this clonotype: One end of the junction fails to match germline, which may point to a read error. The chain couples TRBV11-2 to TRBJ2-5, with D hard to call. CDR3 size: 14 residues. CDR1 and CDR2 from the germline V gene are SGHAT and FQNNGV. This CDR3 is CAISSHPGQETHYF. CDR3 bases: TGTGCCATCAGCTCCCACCCCGGTCAAGAGACCCACTACTTC.

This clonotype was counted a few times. This CDR3 is CASSPPGPRTDTQYF. For the CDR3, the DNA is TGTGCCAGCAGCCCACCAGGGCCCCGCACAGATACGCAGTATTTT. V is TRBV6-5 and J is TRBJ2-3; the D gene is possibly TRBD1 (5 bases). Looked up from germline, CDR1 is MNHEY and CDR2 is SVGAGI. V lost 6 bases, J lost 1 base, and 14 bases lay in between. The CDR3 runs 15 residues.

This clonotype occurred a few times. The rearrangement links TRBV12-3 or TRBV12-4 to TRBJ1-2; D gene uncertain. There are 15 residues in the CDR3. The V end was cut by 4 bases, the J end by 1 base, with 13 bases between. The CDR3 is CASSYKRKNNYGYTF. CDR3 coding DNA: TGTGCCAGCAGTTACAAACGGAAAAATAACTATGGCTACACCTTC.

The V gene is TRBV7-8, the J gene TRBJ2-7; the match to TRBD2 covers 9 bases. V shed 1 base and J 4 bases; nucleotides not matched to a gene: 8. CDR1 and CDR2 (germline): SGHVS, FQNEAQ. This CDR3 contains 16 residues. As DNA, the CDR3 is TGTGCCAGCAGCTTAGGTAGGCTAGCGGGATATTACGAGCAGTACTTC. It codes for CASSLGRLAGYYEQYF.

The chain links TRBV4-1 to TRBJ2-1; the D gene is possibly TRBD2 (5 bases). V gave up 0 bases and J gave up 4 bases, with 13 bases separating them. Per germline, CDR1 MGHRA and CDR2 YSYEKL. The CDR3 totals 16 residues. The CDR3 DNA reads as TGCGCCAGCAGCCAAGACTGGGCCCGGGAATACAATGAGCAGTTCTTC. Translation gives CASSQDWAREYNEQFF.